Shown below are 13 T cell receptor beta chains from a single sample sequenced in a study of shared clonotypes between healthy human individuals. The data were produced by immunoSEQ multiplex PCR, yet TCRdb's version contains in-frame clones alone and is incomplete. The data show around 2.1 million clones, with approximately 95% seen just once and roughly 0.13% held by the top ten. Sequenced material: naive CD4+ T cells sorted from blood. Subset in this sample: CD45RA+ positively selected. Every receptor here comes from a man in his late teens or twenties in good health.

J is TRBJ1-5 and V is TRBV30, with 7 bases that match TRBD1. This CDR3 is 15 amino acids long. The V gene's germline CDR1 is GTSNPN and CDR2 SVGIG (reference sequence). Trimming removed 1 base from V and 1 base from J; junction bases left unmatched: 4. CDR3 DNA: TGTGCCTGGAGTGAGATGGACAGGAGCAATCAGCCCCAGCATTTT. Its translation: CAWSEMDRSNQPQHF.

This clone was found a few times. This chain uses TRBV2 with TRBJ1-6; 11 positions agree with TRBD1. The CDR3 extends over 14 amino acids. The germline gives CDR1 SNHLY, CDR2 FYNNEI. The V gene end was trimmed by 7 bases and the J gene end by 10 bases; junction bases not matched to a gene: 6. CDR3 bases: TGTGCCAGCACCCGGACAGGGGGCCCATCACCCCTCCACTTT. Translation: CASTRTGGPSPLHF.

The rearrangement uses TRBV6-5 and TRBJ1-1; tentatively, D is TRBD1 (6 bases). Trimming pared 4 bases from V and 1 base from J, leaving 13 bases between. Germline V gives CDR1 MNHEY, CDR2 SVGAGI. The CDR3 is made up of 15 amino acids. The CDR3 sequence: CASSFRTVRNTEAFF. Written as DNA, the CDR3 is TGTGCCAGCAGTTTCCGGACAGTAAGGAACACTGAAGCTTTCTTT.

The chain carries TRBV12-1 and TRBJ2-3; TRBD2 was called by the table and not checked on the DNA. TRBV12-1 is reported as a pseudogene. The CDR3 is 17 residues long. The DNA for the CDR3 is TGTGCCACCATCACCTGGGGGACTAGCGGGGACACAGATACGCAGTATTTT. It encodes CATITWGTSGDTDTQYF.

The J gene is TRBJ1-5, the V gene TRBV7-2; D remains ambiguous. Looked up from germline, CDR1 is SGHTA and CDR2 is FQGNSA. V shed 1 base and J shed 5 bases, with 9 bases lying between them. The CDR3 has 14 residues. As DNA, the CDR3 is TGTGCCAGCAGCTTAGTGTCCGCGGATCAGCCCCAGCATTTT. Translated, it gives CASSLVSADQPQHF. Looking up the rest from reference TRBV7-2 and TRBJ1-5 gives the full variable domain: GAGVSQSPSNKVTEKGKDVELRCDPISGHTALYWYRQSLGQGLEFLIYFQGNSAPDKSGLPSDRFSAERTGGSVSTLTIQRTQQEDSAVYLCASSLVSADQPQHFGDGTRLSIL.

Regarding this clone: The identical CDR3 is also encoded by other nucleotide sequences in the sample. This chain connects TRBV20-1 to TRBJ2-1; no firm D call. The CDR3 has 10 amino acids. V was trimmed by 6 bases and J by 7 bases, leaving 7 bases between them. CDR1 is DFQATT, CDR2 SNEGSKA, per germline (reference sequence). CDR3 amino acids: CSAAGNEQFF. CDR3 DNA: TGCAGTGCGGCCGGAAATGAGCAGTTCTTC.

This clone was counted a single time. The J gene is TRBJ1-6, the V gene TRBV6-6; no definite D call. The V end was cut by 0 bases, the J end by 9 bases, with 12 bases between. This CDR3 has 15 residues. Germline CDR1 MNHNY, CDR2 SVGAGI (reference sequence). CDR3 loop: CASSYSPDSGSPLHF. CDR3 DNA: TGTGCCAGCAGTTACTCCCCGGATTCGGGTTCACCCCTCCACTTT.

The rearrangement joins TRBV30 to TRBJ1-6, with 11 bases fitting TRBD1. Per the germline V gene, CDR1 is GTSNPN and CDR2 is SVGIG (reference sequence). The J segment lost 9 bases and the V segment lost 3 bases, leaving 1 base of the junction unmatched. The CDR3 consists of 13 residues. Here the CDR3 DNA reads TGTGCCTGGAGGGACAGGGGGCTTTCACCCCTCCACTTT. It encodes CAWRDRGLSPLHF. The complete variable domain, with remaining parts taken from reference TRBV30 and TRBJ1-6, reads SQTIHQWPATLVQPVGSPLSLECTVEGTSNPNLYWYRQAAGRGLQLLFYSVGIGQISSEVPQNLSASRPQDRQFILSSKKLLLSDSGFYLCAWRDRGLSPLHFGNGTRLTVT.

This clone was observed once. The sample has other DNA sequences that encode this CDR3 too. The rearrangement joins TRBV4-3 to TRBJ2-3; the D is unclear. V lost 0 bases to trimming and J lost 3 bases, with 7 bases between them. Germline V CDR1 and CDR2: LGHNA, YSLEER. The CDR3 is 14 residues long. For the CDR3, the DNA is TGCGCCAGCAGCCAAGATCCGGGTACAGATACGCAGTATTTT. Its translation: CASSQDPGTDTQYF.

CDR3 region: CASSSELAGMDEQFF. As DNA, the CDR3 is TGTGCCAGCAGTTCCGAACTAGCGGGGATGGATGAGCAGTTCTTC. The genes are TRBV6-5 and TRBJ2-1, with 10 bases identical to TRBD2. V was pared by 4 bases and J by 8 bases, with 8 bases of the junction left unmatched. The CDR3 contains 15 residues. Germline values: CDR1 MNHEY, CDR2 SVGAGI.

The genes are TRBV7-2 and TRBJ1-2; weak D call: TRBD1 (6 bases). The CDR3 spans 16 residues. CDR1 and CDR2 from the germline V gene are SGHTA and FQGNSA. V lost 0 bases and J 0 bases, leaving 11 bases between the germline ends. CDR3 sequence: CASSLAGTSANYGYTF. The CDR3 bases are TGTGCCAGCAGCTTAGCAGGGACAAGCGCTAACTATGGCTACACCTTC.

The V and J genes are TRBV19 and TRBJ2-1; 10 bases line up with TRBD2. The length of the CDR3 is 16 residues. Germline CDR1 LNHDA, CDR2 SQIVND (reference sequence). V lost 2 bases to trimming and J lost 3 bases; unmatched junction nucleotides: 4. DNA of the CDR3: TGTGCCAGTAGTATACGGGCTAGCGGGAGCTACAATGAGCAGTTCTTC. Translated, it gives CASSIRASGSYNEQFF.

V is TRBV27 and J is TRBJ1-2; 8 bases fit TRBD1. The germline gives CDR1 MNHEY, CDR2 SMNVEV (reference sequence). This CDR3 spans 18 amino acids. With V trimmed by 0 bases and J by 5 bases, 14 bases remained unmatched. CDR3 residues: CASSLSNPQSGGRYGYTF. CDR3 nucleotide sequence: TGTGCCAGCAGTTTATCGAACCCCCAATCAGGGGGCCGGTATGGCTACACCTTC.